This paragraph covers one TCR beta chain sequence. Its target is unknown. This entry comes from a study of cytomegalovirus exposure and HLA in healthy donors. Across the whole study: A subsequent analysis reported that the roughly 120 validation repertoires were produced on the same platform that had also been used for the 550 to 750 first-cohort repertoires.

Using immunoSEQ multiplex PCR, the repertoire was profiled, and TCRdb retains in-frame clones only, with some absent. Of more than 120,000 clones listed, over 80% are singletons. In germline, CDR1 is SGHTA, CDR2 FQGTGA. Trimming at V came to 1 base and at J to 5 bases, leaving 4 bases not matched to a gene. The CDR3 length is 15 residues. General study points: The study listed roughly 160 cytomegalovirus-associated TCR beta chains.

This receptor was obtained from a man younger than 35 in good health and CMV-seropositive. Sequences were obtained from PBMCs. V gene TRBV7-3 combines with J gene TRBJ2-1; TRBD2 agrees at 8 bases. The CDR3 DNA reads as TGTGCCAGCAGCTTAATCCCGGGAGGGAACAATGAGCAGTTCTTC. This codes for CASSLIPGGNNEQFF. Based on the CDR3 plus reference TRBV7-3 and TRBJ2-1, the full variable domain is GAGVSQTPSNKVTEKGKYVELRCDPISGHTALYWYRQSLGQGPEFLIYFQGTGAADDSGLPNDRFFAVRPEGSVSTLKIQRTERGDSAVYLCASSLIPGGNNEQFFGPGTRLTVL.